This entry lists 23 T cell receptor beta chains sequenced from one sample in a study of T-cell reconstitution after alpha-beta-depleted transplantation in children. Molecular barcoding with unique molecular identifiers was used for the TCRbeta library. TCRdb itself ran the PCR reads through MiXCR, one entry per CDR3 protein. The sample has approximately 210,000 distinct CDR3 sequences, 17% seen once; the top ten hold around 44%. The specimen comprised PBMCs, mostly from graft donor cells, sampled 360 days after TCRalphabeta/CD19-depleted stem cell transplant. The receptors come from a male patient between 2 and 10 years old who had a stem cell transplant for acute lymphoblastic leukemia, so the T cells may come from the graft donor.

The V call is TRBV7-2, the J call TRBJ1-1; D is unclear. This CDR3 contains 13 residues. Trimming removed 1 base at V and 6 bases at J, with 9 bases between. CDR1 SGHTA and CDR2 FQGNSA come from the germline V gene. In DNA form, the CDR3 reads TGTGCCAGCAGCTTAGAGTCCTTTGCTGAAGCTTTCTTT. Amino acid sequence: CASSLESFAEAFF.

This chain joins TRBV12-3 or TRBV12-4 and TRBJ2-4; 8 nucleotides align to TRBD2. With V trimmed by 3 bases and J by 6 bases, 1 base remained unmatched. This CDR3 has 13 amino acids. The CDR3 region has the DNA TGTGCCAGCAGTTTCGGGGGGGGAAACATTCAGTACTTC. It translates to CASSFGGGNIQYF.

The chain has TRBV5-1 and TRBJ2-1, with TRBD1 matching over 8 bases. With V trimmed by 0 bases and J by 4 bases, 3 bases remained unmatched. The CDR3 is 15 amino acids. The germline CDR1 and CDR2 sequences are SGHRS and YFSETQ. CDR3 region: CASSLGQGRYNEQFF. As DNA, the CDR3 is TGCGCCAGCAGCTTGGGACAGGGGAGGTACAATGAGCAGTTCTTC.

In its sample, this clonotype was seen a few times. The chain carries TRBV2 and TRBJ2-6; D not certain. From germline, CDR1 is SNHLY and CDR2 FYNNEI. CDR3 length: 16 residues. V was shortened by 4 bases and J by 0 bases, with 10 bases between the two germline ends. The CDR3: CASSGTFDSGANVLTF. CDR3 bases: TGTGCCAGCAGTGGAACGTTTGACTCTGGGGCCAACGTCCTGACTTTC. Variable domain in full (rest from reference TRBV2 and TRBJ2-6): EPEVTQTPSHQVTQMGQEVILRCVPISNHLYFYWYRQILGQKVEFLVSFYNNEISEKSEIFDDQFSVERPDGSNFTLKIRSTKLEDSAMYFCASSGTFDSGANVLTFGAGSRLTVL.

J is TRBJ2-7 and V is TRBV7-2, with D possibly TRBD1 on 5 matching bases. Germline V lookup: CDR1 SGHTA, CDR2 FQGNSA. CDR3 size: 13 residues. The V and J ends lost 5 bases and 5 bases respectively, with 13 bases between them. In nucleotides, the CDR3 is TGTGCCAGCAGCCTCAGGGATCGAGACGAGCAGTACTTC. Its translation: CASSLRDRDEQYF.

The V call is TRBV9, the J call TRBJ2-2, with D unclear. This CDR3 has 15 residues. Germline V gene lookup returns CDR1 SGDLS and CDR2 YYNGEE. Trimming left V 0 bases short and J 2 bases short, with 8 bases between. The CDR3 spells CASSVGVPNTGELFF. In DNA, the CDR3 is TGTGCCAGCAGCGTAGGAGTTCCCAACACCGGGGAGCTGTTTTTT.

The rearrangement links TRBV12-3 or TRBV12-4 to TRBJ2-7; D unresolved. The CDR3 has 14 residues. Trimming stripped 6 bases from V and 0 bases from J, with 12 bases between. The CDR3 loop reads CASRLSVNSYEQYF. As DNA, the CDR3 is TGTGCCAGCAGACTGTCGGTTAACTCCTACGAGCAGTACTTC.

The chain combines TRBV5-1 with TRBJ1-1; no clear D gene. The CDR3 contains 16 residues. Between the trimmed V and J ends, which lost 0 bases and 2 bases, there was a span of 14 bases. Germline-derived CDR1 and CDR2 are SGHRS and YFSETQ. Written as DNA, the CDR3 is TGCGCCAGCAGCTTGGGGTCTTGGCAGTTAAACACTGAAGCTTTCTTT. It is translated as CASSLGSWQLNTEAFF.

This clonotype was counted at least ten times. The chain employs TRBV13 and TRBJ2-3; D is ambiguous. This CDR3 spans 15 amino acids. V shed 3 bases and J shed 1 base, with 11 bases lying between them. Germline CDR1 is PRHDT and CDR2 is FYEKMQ (reference sequence). Written as DNA, the CDR3 is TGTGCCAGCAGCTTGCGCCTATCCGGCACAGATACGCAGTATTTT. Translation: CASSLRLSGTDTQYF. Full variable domain (missing parts from reference TRBV13 and TRBJ2-3): AAGVIQSPRHLIKEKRETATLKCYPIPRHDTVYWYQQGPGQDPQFLISFYEKMQSDKGSIPDRFSAQQFSDYHSELNMSSLELGDSALYFCASSLRLSGTDTQYFGPGTRLTVL.

This clonotype was seen a handful of times. The chain couples TRBV30 to TRBJ2-5; 9 bases are shared with TRBD1. Per the germline V gene, CDR1 is GTSNPN and CDR2 is SVGIG (reference sequence). Unmatched junction bases numbered 5, after V lost 8 bases and J lost 1 base. The CDR3 has 13 residues. DNA of the CDR3: TGTGCCGGGGGACAGGGAGGCCAAGAGACCCAGTACTTC. Protein product: CAGGQGGQETQYF.

The J gene is TRBJ2-7, the V gene TRBV7-8; D tentatively fits TRBD1 or TRBD2 (5 bases each). Trimming pared 6 bases from V and 3 bases from J, leaving 15 bases between. The CDR3 covers 14 residues. Germline V gene sequence: CDR1 SGHVS, CDR2 FQNEAQ. The CDR3 nucleotides read TGTGCCAGCAGTCCTCACGGGGCCTACTACGAGCAGTACTTC. Its translation is CASSPHGAYYEQYF.

Many counts were recorded for this clonotype. This sequence joins TRBV12-3 or TRBV12-4 and TRBJ2-1, with TRBD2 identical over 8 bases. V lost 4 bases to trimming and J lost 0 bases; unmatched junction nucleotides: 8. This CDR3 comprises 17 residues. The CDR3 sequence is CASSYLSGSDSYNEQFF. The CDR3 DNA is TGTGCCAGCAGTTACCTAAGCGGGAGTGACTCCTACAATGAGCAGTTCTTC.

This clonotype was recorded a few times. The chain links TRBV28 to TRBJ2-7; 9 nucleotides agree with TRBD1. Trimming cost V 6 bases and J 5 bases; bases outside gene matches: 8. Germline V gene data show CDR1 as MDHEN and CDR2 as SYDVKM. CDR3 size: 14 residues. This chain's CDR3 is CASSQGTGINEQYF. The CDR3 DNA follows: TGTGCCAGCAGCCAGGGGACAGGGATTAACGAGCAGTACTTC.

This clonotype has just a few counts. V and J are TRBV12-3 or TRBV12-4 and TRBJ1-2; 8 bases match TRBD1. The CDR3 has 16 residues. V was clipped by 2 bases and J by 1 base; unmatched bases: 6. DNA of the CDR3: TGTGCCAGCAGTTTAAACAGGGGGTCCCATAACTATGGCTACACCTTC. Amino acid sequence: CASSLNRGSHNYGYTF.

The chain links TRBV10-1 to TRBJ2-2, with 9 positions matching TRBD2. The trim removed 8 bases at V and 4 bases at J, leaving 11 bases unmatched. The CDR3 extends over 16 amino acids. Looked up from germline, CDR1 is WNHNN and CDR2 is SYGVQD (reference sequence). CDR3 protein: CASRTLAGPITGELFF. DNA for the CDR3: TGCGCCAGCCGAACTCTAGCGGGGCCAATCACCGGGGAGCTGTTTTTT.

CDR3 in amino acids: CSATENTEAFF. CDR3 bases: TGCAGTGCTACTGAGAACACTGAAGCTTTCTTT. The chain combines TRBV20-1 with TRBJ1-1; no firm D call. The ends were cut back, 4 bases at V and 1 base at J, with 4 bases in the middle. From germline, CDR1 is DFQATT and CDR2 SNEGSKA (reference sequence). CDR3 length: 11 residues.

A few counts support this clonotype. This rearrangement joins TRBV5-1 to TRBJ2-7, with D tentatively TRBD1 (6 bases). Germline V gives CDR1 SGHRS, CDR2 YFSETQ. The CDR3 extends over 14 amino acids. V was trimmed by 4 bases and J by 2 bases, leaving 13 bases between them. In DNA form, the CDR3 reads TGCGCCAGCAGCCTACGGACAGCCCCCTACGAGCAGTACTTC. It specifies CASSLRTAPYEQYF.

The table lists this clonotype with many counts. The gene calls are TRBV29-1 and TRBJ2-6; tentatively, D is TRBD1 (5 bases). Germline values: CDR1 SQVTM, CDR2 ANQGSEA. The CDR3 is 17 amino acids. The germline V and J ends were trimmed by 6 bases and 0 bases, with 18 bases remaining between them. The CDR3 spells CSVVSRVGPSGANVLTF. The CDR3 DNA is TGCAGCGTGGTATCCAGGGTTGGGCCCTCTGGGGCCAACGTCCTGACTTTC.

This clonotype was counted only a few times. This chain's CDR3 is CSVVHSLNEQFF. The CDR3 DNA follows: TGCAGCGTTGTTCACAGCCTCAATGAGCAGTTCTTC. V and J are TRBV29-1 and TRBJ2-1; no definite D call. Germline-derived CDR1 and CDR2 are SQVTM and ANQGSEA. Trimming shortened V by 4 bases and J by 6 bases, and 10 bases separated the two germline ends. CDR3 size: 12 residues.

Only a few counts were recorded for this clonotype. This rearrangement joins TRBV4-3 to TRBJ1-6; TRBD1 agrees at 8 bases. The J segment lost 14 bases and the V segment lost 1 base, leaving 13 bases of the junction unmatched. The germline gives CDR1 LGHNA, CDR2 YSLEER. The CDR3 is made up of 16 amino acids. The CDR3 reads CASSQVSTGVAVALHF. DNA for the CDR3: TGCGCCAGCAGCCAAGTATCGACAGGGGTAGCCGTGGCCCTCCACTTT.

This clonotype was seen a few times. This chain uses TRBV10-3 with TRBJ1-3, with 7 bases matching TRBD1. V dropped 8 bases and J dropped 0; count of bases not matched to a gene: 13. Germline loops: CDR1 ENHRY, CDR2 SYGVKD. The length of the CDR3 is 17 residues. The CDR3 bases are TGTGCCATCCAAACACCGGCCCGGGACAGCTCTGGAAACACCATATATTTT. The encoded protein is CAIQTPARDSSGNTIYF.

This clonotype was picked up many times. This chain links TRBV7-9 with TRBJ2-7; possible D gene TRBD1, 6 bases. This CDR3 is built from 16 residues. Trimming took 5 bases from V and 3 from J, leaving 20 bases between them. Germline CDR1 is SEHNR and CDR2 is FQNEAQ (reference sequence). The CDR3 loop reads CASSGSADRTHYEQYF. The CDR3 nucleotides are TGTGCCAGCAGCGGAAGTGCGGACAGAACCCACTACGAGCAGTACTTC.

This clonotype occurred a few times. The V gene is TRBV5-1, the J gene TRBJ2-1, with D hard to call. The V end was cut by 5 bases, the J end by 8 bases, with 8 bases between. The CDR3 is made up of 11 amino acids. CDR1 and CDR2 (germline): SGHRS, YFSETQ. CDR3 in amino acids: CASSPGDEQFF. The CDR3 DNA follows: TGCGCCAGCAGTCCTGGGGATGAGCAGTTCTTC.